Listed below are T cell receptor beta chains from one sample, sequenced in a study of OX40 agonist ivuxolimab in advanced cancers. Here immunoSEQ multiplex PCR was the method, and the copy in TCRdb shows in-frame clones only, minus some. Of tens of thousands of clones listed, 92% were seen once; the top ten hold over 12%. This sample comprised CD4+ or CD8+ T cells sorted from blood, obtained in a trial of the OX40 agonist ivuxolimab. These receptors originate from an adult with an advanced solid tumor such as melanoma, head and neck, liver or kidney cancer. CDR3s include the opening cysteine and the closing phenylalanine or tryptophan. The D gene is left open where the match is weak. Only some rows state a clone size, as once, few, many or a class for expanded clones.

d_gene	j_gene	abundance	v_gene	len	CDR3aa	CDR3nt
-	TRBJ2-7	-	TRBV13	11	CASSSSYEQYF	TGTGCCAGCAGCTCTTCCTACGAGCAGTACTTC
-	TRBJ2-7	-	TRBV28	16	CASSFSGLPGIYEQYF	TGTGCCAGCAGTTTTAGCGGTCTCCCGGGGATCTACGAGCAGTACTTC
TRBD1	TRBJ1-1	-	TRBV28	14	CASSYGTGRQEAFF	TGTGCCAGCAGTTACGGGACAGGGCGACAGGAAGCTTTCTTT
TRBD1	TRBJ1-4	-	TRBV7-9	15	CASRGIRGRSEKLFF	TGTGCCAGCAGAGGAATCAGGGGGCGCAGTGAAAAACTGTTTTTT
TRBD2	TRBJ2-1	-	TRBV5-1	17	CASSIRPGLGSYNEQFF	TGCGCCAGCAGCATCCGACCGGGACTAGGTTCCTACAATGAGCAGTTCTTC
-	TRBJ2-2	-	TRBV2	13	CASSGTGSGELFF	TGTGCCAGCAGTGGCACAGGGTCCGGGGAGCTGTTTTTT
-	TRBJ1-5	few	TRBV7-2	14	CASSLGTGNQPQHF	TGTGCCAGCAGCTTAGGTACAGGTAATCAGCCCCAGCATTTT
TRBD1	TRBJ1-1	once	TRBV30	17	CAWSGVTGGRKGTEAFF	TGTGCCTGGAGTGGTGTGACAGGGGGCAGGAAGGGCACTGAAGCTTTCTTT
-	TRBJ2-1	-	TRBV19	14	CASSLGPSYNEQFF	TGTGCCAGTAGCCTAGGACCCTCCTACAATGAGCAGTTCTTC
-	TRBJ1-1	few	TRBV7-9	13	CASSPRGITEAFF	TGTGCCAGCAGCCCCAGGGGAATCACTGAAGCTTTCTTT
TRBD1	TRBJ2-7	-	TRBV27	18	CASRSTGEISGLNYEQYF	TGTGCCAGCAGATCGACAGGGGAGATTAGCGGACTCAACTACGAGCAGTACTTC
-	TRBJ2-7	-	TRBV1	17	CTSSRTSGSPPYREQYF	TGCACCAGCAGCCGGACTAGCGGTTCTCCCCCCTACCGGGAGCAGTACTTC
TRBD1	TRBJ1-2	-	TRBV9	18	CASSGQGKTGPTNYGYTF	TGTGCCAGCAGCGGACAGGGAAAAACAGGGCCCACTAACTATGGCTACACCTTC
-	TRBJ1-4	medium-sized	TRBV2	15	CASSEGDVLDEKLFF	TGTGCCAGCAGTGAAGGAGATGTGCTAGACGAAAAACTGTTTTTT
-	TRBJ2-1	-	TRBV19	13	CASSIWAYNEQFF	TGTGCCAGTAGTATATGGGCCTACAATGAGCAGTTCTTC
-	TRBJ2-7	-	TRBV19	15	CASSNEDSIPYEQYF	TGTGCCAGTAGTAATGAGGACTCTATACCCTACGAGCAGTACTTC